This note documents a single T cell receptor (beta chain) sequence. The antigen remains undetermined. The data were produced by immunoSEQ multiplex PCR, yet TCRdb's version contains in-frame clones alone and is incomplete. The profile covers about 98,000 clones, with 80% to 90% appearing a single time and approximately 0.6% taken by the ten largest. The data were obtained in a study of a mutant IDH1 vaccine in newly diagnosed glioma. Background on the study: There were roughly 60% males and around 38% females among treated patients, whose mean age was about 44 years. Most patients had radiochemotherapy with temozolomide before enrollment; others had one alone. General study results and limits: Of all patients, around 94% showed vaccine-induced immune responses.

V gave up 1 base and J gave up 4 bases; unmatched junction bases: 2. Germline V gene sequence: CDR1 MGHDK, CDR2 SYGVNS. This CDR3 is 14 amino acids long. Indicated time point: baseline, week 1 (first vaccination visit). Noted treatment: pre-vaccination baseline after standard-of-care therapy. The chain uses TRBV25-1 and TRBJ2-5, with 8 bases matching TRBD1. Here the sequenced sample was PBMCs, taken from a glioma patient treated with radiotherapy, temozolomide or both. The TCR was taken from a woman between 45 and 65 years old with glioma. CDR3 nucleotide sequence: TGTGCCAGCAGTGAATTCAGGGGGCGAGAGACCCAGTACTTC. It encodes CASSEFRGRETQYF.